This T cell receptor (beta chain) stems from a study of cytotoxic CD8 clonotypes in ibrutinib-treated CLL. This table comes from immunoSEQ multiplex PCR, and its TCRdb copy is limited to in-frame clones, with some not included. The sample consists of roughly 160,000 clones, approximately 77% of them appearing once. The CDR3 is made up of 11 amino acids. V was shortened by 4 bases and J by 12 bases, with 13 bases between the two germline ends. The germline gives CDR1 MDHEN, CDR2 SYDVKM. The TCR sequence derives from a human donor with chronic lymphocytic leukemia. This specimen consisted of PBMCs, obtained after 12 months of ibrutinib treatment. The genes are TRBV28 and TRBJ2-7, with a possible D match to TRBD1 (5 bases). CDR3 loop: CASSSQGIWYF. Here the CDR3 DNA reads TGTGCCAGCAGTTCCCAGGGTATCTGGTACTTC.